This TCR beta chain comes out of a study of T cell repertoires in cytomegalovirus infection (dated by TCRdb to about 2019). About the study as a whole: The HLA type of each donor mattered for the analysis, because public TCR beta signatures pointed to carriage of CMV infection along with the matching HLA type. The paper as a whole reports these results and caveats: The ex vivo response was dominated by HLA-C-restricted CMV-specific TCR beta clonotypes, and the single most frequent clonotype in two of eight donors was supplied by these HLA-C-restricted clonotypes. Carriers of CMV infection plus the relevant HLA type were discriminated by the cumulative frequency of public TCR beta family members in the study cohort and in an independent approximately 340-donor cohort.

Ten or more counts support this clonotype. It has no known antigen specificity. Base quality data are lacking; no much larger clone is found one base away. Sequencing was carried out with an Illumina HiSeq 1500. TCRdb trimmed public reads at Q25 via fastp, called clones via MiXCR and kept in-frame beta chains. Every entry covers one CDR3 protein and lists the most common genes and DNA from its rows. In all, the sample holds about 230,000 distinct CDR3 sequences, and 5% to 8.5% of those were seen once. About 6.5% of the sample comes from the top ten. CDR3 length: 14 amino acids, cysteine to phenylalanine. Only the CDR3 part of the read is kept: 42 bases, read in frame from the first base. V drops 5 bases and J drops 1 base, leaving 12 bases in between. For CDR1 and CDR2, the germline V gene (reference sequence) lists DFQATT and SNEGSKA.

The receptor's source is a human donor in good health (CMV status not recorded). Some clones in this sample may be carry-over from other donors' samples. The chain is encoded by TRBV20-1 joined to TRBJ1-5; TRBD1 might be the D gene, on 5 matching bases. Sequenced material: PBMCs. For the CDR3, the sequence is CSAGAVRSNQPQHF. The nucleotides read TGCAGTGCTGGGGCGGTCAGGAGCAATCAGCCCCAGCATTTT.